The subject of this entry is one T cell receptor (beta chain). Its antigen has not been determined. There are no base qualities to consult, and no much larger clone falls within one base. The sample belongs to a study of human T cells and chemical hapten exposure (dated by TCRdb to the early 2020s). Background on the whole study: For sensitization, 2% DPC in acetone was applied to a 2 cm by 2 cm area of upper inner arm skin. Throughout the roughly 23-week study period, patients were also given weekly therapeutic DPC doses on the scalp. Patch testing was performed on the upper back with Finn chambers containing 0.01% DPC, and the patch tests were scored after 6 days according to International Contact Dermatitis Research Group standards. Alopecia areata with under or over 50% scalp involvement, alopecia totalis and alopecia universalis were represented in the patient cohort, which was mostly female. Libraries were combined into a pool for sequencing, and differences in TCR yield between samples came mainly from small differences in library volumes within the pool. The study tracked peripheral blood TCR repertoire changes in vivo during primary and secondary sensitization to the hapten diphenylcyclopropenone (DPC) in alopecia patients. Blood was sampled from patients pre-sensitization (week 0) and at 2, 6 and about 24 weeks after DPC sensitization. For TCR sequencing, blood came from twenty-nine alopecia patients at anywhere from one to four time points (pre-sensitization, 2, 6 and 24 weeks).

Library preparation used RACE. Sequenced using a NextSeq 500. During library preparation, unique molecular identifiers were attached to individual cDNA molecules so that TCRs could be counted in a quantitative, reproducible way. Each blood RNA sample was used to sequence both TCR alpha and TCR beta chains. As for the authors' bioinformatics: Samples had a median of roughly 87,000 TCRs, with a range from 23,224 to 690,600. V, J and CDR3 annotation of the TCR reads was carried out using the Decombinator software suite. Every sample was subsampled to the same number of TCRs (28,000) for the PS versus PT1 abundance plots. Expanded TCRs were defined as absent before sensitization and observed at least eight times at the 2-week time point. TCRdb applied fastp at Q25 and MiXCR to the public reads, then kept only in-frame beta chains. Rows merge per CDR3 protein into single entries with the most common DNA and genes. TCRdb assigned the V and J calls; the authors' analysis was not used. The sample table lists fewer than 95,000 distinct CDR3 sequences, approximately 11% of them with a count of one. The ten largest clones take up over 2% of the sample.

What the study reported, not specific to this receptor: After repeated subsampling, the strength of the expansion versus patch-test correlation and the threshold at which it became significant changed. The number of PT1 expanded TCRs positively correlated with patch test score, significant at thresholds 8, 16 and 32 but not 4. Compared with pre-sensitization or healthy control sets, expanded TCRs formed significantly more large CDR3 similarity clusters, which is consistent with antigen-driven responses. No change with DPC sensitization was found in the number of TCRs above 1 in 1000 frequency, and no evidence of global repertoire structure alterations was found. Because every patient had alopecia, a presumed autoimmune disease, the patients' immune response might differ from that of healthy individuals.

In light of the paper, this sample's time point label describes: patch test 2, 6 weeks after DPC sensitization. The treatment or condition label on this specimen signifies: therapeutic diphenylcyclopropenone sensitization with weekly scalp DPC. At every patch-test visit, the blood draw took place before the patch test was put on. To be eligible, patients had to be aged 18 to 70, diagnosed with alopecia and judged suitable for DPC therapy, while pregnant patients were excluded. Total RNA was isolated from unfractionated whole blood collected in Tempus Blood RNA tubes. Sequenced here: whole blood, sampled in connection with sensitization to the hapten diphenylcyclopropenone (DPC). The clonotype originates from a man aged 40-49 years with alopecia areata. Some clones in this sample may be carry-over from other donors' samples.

Here is the DNA: TGTGCCAGCAGTACCCGCAGGGGGGAGCAGTACTTC. This yields the protein CASSTRRGEQYF. Recombination connected TRBV6-6 to TRBJ2-7, with 7 bases in between that match TRBD1. From the cysteine through the phenylalanine, the CDR3 covers 12 amino acids. Only the CDR3 portion is preserved as DNA: 36 bases, with reading frame beginning at the first base. V is cut back by 5 bases and J by 7 bases, with 5 bases in the junction unmatched. CDR1 and CDR2, per the germline V gene (reference sequence), are MNHNY and SVGAGI.